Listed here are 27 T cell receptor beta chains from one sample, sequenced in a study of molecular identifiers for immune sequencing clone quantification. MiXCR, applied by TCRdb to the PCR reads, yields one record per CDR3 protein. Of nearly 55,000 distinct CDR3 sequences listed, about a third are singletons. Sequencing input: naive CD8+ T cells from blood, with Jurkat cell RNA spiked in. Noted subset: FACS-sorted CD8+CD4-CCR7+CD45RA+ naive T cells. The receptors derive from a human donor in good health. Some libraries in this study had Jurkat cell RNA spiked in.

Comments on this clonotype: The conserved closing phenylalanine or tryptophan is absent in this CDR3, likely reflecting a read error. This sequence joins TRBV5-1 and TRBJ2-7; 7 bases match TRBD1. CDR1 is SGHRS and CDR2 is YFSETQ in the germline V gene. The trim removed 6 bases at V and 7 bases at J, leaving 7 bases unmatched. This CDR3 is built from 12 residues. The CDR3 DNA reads TGCGCCAGCAACAGGGGACGAGAAGAGCAGTACATC. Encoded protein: CASNRGREEQYI.

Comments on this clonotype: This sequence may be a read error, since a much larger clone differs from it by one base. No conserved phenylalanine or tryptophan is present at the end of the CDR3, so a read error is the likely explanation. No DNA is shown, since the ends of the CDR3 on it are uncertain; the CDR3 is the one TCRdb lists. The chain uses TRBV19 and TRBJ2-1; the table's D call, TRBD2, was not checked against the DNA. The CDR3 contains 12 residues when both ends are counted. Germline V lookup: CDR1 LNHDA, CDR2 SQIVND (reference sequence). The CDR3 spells CASSSGGLAWFI.

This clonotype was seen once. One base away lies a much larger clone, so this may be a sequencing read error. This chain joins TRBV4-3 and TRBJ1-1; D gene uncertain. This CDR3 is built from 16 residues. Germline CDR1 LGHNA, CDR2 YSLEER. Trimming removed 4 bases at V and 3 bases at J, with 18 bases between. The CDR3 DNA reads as TGCGCCAGCAGCCCGTTACTAGGGCATCGGGACACTGAAGCTTTCTTT. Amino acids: CASSPLLGHRDTEAFF.

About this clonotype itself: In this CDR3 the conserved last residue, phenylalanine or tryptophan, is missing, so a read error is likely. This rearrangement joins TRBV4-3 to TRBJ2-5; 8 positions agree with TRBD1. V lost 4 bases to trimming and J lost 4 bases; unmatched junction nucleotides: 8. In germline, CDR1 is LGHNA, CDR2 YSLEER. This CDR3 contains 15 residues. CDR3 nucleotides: TGCGCCAGCAGCCGAGAGACAGGGGAGAGAGAGACCCAGTACATC. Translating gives CASSRETGERETQYI.

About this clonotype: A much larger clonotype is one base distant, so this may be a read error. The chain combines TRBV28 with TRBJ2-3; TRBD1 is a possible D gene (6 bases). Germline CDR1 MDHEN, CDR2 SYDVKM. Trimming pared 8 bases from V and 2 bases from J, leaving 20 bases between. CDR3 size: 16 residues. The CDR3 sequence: CASGHRTASYTDTQYF. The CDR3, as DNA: TGTGCCAGCGGGCATAGGACAGCTTCTTACACAGATACGCAGTATTTT.

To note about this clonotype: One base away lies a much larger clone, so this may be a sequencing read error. CDR3 nucleotides: TGCGCCAGCAGCCAAGATTCCAGGGCTCGCGCAGATACGCAGTATTTT. Its protein product is CASSQDSRARADTQYF. The chain combines TRBV4-3 with TRBJ2-3; D is possibly TRBD1 (5 bases). V lost 0 bases to trimming and J lost 4 bases, with 14 bases between them. Germline V lookup: CDR1 LGHNA, CDR2 YSLEER. This CDR3 spans 16 amino acids.

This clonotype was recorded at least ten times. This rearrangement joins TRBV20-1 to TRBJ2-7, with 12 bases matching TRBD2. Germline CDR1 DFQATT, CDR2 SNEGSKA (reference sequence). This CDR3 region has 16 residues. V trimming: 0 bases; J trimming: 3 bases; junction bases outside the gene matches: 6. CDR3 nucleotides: TGCAGTGCTAGAGATCAGACTAGCGGGAGAAGCTACGAGCAGTACTTC. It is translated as CSARDQTSGRSYEQYF.

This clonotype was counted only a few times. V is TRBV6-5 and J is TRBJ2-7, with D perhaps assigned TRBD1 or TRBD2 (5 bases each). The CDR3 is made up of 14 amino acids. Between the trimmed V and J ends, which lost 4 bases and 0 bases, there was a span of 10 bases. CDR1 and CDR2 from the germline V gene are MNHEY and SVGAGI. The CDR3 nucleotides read TGTGCCAGCAGTTGGGCAGGGAGCTCCTACGAGCAGTACTTC. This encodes CASSWAGSSYEQYF.

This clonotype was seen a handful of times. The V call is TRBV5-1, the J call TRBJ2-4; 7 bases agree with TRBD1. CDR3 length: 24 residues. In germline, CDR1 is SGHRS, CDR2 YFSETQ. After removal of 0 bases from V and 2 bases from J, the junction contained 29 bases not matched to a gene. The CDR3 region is CASSLEKGARGNPGGFVTKNIQYF. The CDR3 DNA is TGCGCCAGCAGCTTGGAGAAGGGGGCGAGAGGGAACCCAGGGGGATTTGTGACCAAAAACATTCAGTACTTC.

DNA of the CDR3: TGTGCCAGCAGTTTAGGTCGGCCCCAGCATTTT. Its translation: CASSLGRPQHF. This sequence joins TRBV28 and TRBJ1-5; D remains unclear. This CDR3 is built from 11 residues. Germline-derived CDR1 and CDR2 are MDHEN and SYDVKM. V was cut by 2 bases and J by 9 bases, with 5 bases left in between.

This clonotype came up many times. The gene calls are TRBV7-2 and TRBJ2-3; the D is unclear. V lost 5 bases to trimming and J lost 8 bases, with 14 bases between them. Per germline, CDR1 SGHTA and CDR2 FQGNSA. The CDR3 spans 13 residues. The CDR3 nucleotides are TGTGCCAGCAGCGACTCCCGATCTGGTACGCAGTATTTT. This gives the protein CASSDSRSGTQYF.

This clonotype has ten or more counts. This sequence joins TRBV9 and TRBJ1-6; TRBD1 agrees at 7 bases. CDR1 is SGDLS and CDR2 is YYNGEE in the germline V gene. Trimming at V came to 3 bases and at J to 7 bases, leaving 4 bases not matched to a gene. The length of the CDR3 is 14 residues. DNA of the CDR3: TGTGCCAGCAGCGCGGACAGGCAAAATTCACCCCTCCACTTT. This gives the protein CASSADRQNSPLHF.

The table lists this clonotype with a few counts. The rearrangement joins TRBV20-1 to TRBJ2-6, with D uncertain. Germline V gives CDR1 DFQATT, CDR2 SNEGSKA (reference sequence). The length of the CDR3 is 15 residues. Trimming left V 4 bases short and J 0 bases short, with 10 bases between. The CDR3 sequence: CSATSRFSGANVLTF. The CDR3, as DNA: TGCAGTGCTACCAGCAGGTTCTCTGGGGCCAACGTCCTGACTTTC.

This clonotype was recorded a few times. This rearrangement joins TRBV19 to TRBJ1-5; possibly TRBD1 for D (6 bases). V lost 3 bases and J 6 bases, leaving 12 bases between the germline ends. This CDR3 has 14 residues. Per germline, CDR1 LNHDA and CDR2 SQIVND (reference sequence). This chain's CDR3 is CASSIGGGGQPQHF. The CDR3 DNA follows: TGTGCCAGTAGTATTGGGGGCGGGGGTCAGCCCCAGCATTTT.

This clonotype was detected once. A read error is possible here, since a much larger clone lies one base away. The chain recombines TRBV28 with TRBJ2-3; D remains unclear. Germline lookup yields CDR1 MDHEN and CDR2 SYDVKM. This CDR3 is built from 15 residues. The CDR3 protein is CACSFGPRGEDTQYF. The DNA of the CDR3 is TGTGCCTGCAGTTTTGGTCCCCGCGGCGAGGATACGCAGTATTTT. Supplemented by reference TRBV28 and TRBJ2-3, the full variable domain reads DVKVTQSSRYLVKRTGEKVFLECVQDMDHENMFWYRQDPGLGLRLIYFSYDVKMKEKGDIPEGYSVSREKKERFSLILESASTNQTSMYLCACSFGPRGEDTQYFGPGTRLTVL.

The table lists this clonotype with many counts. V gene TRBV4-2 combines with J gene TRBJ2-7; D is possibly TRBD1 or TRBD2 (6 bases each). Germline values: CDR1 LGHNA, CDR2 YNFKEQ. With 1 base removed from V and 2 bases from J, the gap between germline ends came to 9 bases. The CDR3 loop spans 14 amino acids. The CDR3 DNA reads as TGTGCCAGCAGCCAAGTGGGGGGCGCCTACGAGCAGTACTTC. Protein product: CASSQVGGAYEQYF.

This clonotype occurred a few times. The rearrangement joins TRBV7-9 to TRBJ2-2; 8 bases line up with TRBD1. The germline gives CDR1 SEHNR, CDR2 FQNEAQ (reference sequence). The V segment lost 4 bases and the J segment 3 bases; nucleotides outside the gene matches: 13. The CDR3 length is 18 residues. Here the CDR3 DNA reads TGTGCCAGCAGCTCCACTCCCGGCAGGGGGCGGGACACCGGGGAGCTGTTTTTT. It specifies CASSSTPGRGRDTGELFF.

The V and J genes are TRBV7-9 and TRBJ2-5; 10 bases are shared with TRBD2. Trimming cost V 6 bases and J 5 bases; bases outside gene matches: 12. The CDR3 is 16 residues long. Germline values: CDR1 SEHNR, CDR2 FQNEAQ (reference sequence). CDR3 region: CASSLVIAGGVETQYF. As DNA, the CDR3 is TGTGCCAGCAGTCTTGTTATAGCGGGAGGTGTGGAGACCCAGTACTTC.

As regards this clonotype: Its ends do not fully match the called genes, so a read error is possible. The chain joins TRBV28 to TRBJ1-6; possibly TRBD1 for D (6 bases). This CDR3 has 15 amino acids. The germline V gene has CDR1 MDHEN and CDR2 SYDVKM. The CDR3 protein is CASCPSGASNSPLHF. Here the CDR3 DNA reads TGTGCCAGCTGTCCGTCAGGGGCCAGTAATTCCCCCCTCCACTTT.

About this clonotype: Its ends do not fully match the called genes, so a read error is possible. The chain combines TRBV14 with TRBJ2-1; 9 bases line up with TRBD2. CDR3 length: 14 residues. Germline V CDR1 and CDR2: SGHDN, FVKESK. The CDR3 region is CASSQVPGLADQIF. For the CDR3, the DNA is TGTGCCAGCAGCCAAGTCCCGGGACTAGCTGATCAGATCTTC.

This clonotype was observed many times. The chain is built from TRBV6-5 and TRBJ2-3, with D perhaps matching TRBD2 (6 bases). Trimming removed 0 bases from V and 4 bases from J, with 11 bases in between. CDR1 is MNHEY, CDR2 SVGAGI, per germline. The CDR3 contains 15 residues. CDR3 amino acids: CASSYSGGRADTQYF. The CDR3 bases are TGTGCCAGCAGTTACTCGGGGGGTAGGGCAGATACGCAGTATTTT.

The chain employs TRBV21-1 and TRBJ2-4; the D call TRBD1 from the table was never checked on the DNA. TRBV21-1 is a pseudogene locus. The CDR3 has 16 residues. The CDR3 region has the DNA TGTGCCAGCAGCCCCCGGGACCGTGGAGCCAAAAACATTCAGTACTTC. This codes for CASSPRDRGAKNIQYF.

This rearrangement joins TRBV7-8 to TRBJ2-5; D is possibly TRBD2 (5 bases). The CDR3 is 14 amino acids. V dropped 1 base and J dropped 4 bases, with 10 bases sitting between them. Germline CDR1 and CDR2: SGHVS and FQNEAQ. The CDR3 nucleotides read TGTGCCAGCAGCTTAGGAGCGGTCCTAGAGACCCAGTACTTC. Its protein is CASSLGAVLETQYF. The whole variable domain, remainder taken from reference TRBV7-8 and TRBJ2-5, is GAGVSQSPRYKVAKRGQDVALRCDPISGHVSLFWYQQALGQGPEFLTYFQNEAQLDKSGLPSDRFFAERPEGSVSTLKIQRTQQEDSAVYLCASSLGAVLETQYFGPGTRLLVL.

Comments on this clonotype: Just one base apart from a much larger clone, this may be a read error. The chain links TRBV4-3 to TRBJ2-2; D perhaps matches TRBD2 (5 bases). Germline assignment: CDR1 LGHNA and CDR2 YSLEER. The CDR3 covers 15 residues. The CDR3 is CASSPIKGNTGELIF. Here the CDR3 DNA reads TGCGCCAGCAGCCCTATCAAGGGTAATACCGGGGAGCTGATTTTT.

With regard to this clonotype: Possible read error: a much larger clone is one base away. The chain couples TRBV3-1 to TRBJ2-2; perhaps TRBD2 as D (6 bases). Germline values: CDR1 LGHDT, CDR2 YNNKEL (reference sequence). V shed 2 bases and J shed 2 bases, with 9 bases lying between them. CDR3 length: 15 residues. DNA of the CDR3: TGTGCCAGCAGCCAATTTAGCGGTAACACCGGGGAGCTGTTTTTT. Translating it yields CASSQFSGNTGELFF.

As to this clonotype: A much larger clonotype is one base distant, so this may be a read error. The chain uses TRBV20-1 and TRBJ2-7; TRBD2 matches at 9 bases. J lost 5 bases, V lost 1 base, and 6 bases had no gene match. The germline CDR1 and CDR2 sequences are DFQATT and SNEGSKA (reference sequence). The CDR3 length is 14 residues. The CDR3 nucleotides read TGCAGTGCTAGAGCCTGGACTAGCGACAACGAGCAGTACTTC. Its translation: CSARAWTSDNEQYF.

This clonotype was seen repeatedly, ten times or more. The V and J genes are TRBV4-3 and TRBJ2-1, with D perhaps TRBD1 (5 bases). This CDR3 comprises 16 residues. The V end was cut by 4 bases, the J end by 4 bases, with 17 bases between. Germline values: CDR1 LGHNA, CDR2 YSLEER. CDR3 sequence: CASSPGMGLGYNEQFF. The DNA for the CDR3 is TGCGCCAGCAGCCCCGGAATGGGGCTTGGATACAATGAGCAGTTCTTC.